These T cell receptor beta chains were read from a single sample in a study of blood T cell repertoires in COVID-19. The assay was immunoSEQ multiplex PCR, and TCRdb's table has in-frame clones only and misses some. Among 200,000 to 300,000 clones listed, about 90% were seen once. Specimen: peripheral blood. These receptors came from a woman aged 40-49 years with acute or convalescent COVID-19. CDR3s leave out the opening cysteine and the closing phenylalanine or tryptophan. Each record gives: J gene, V gene, CDR3 protein.

TRBJ1-2 | TRBV27 | ASSAGQGAGYGYT
TRBJ1-1 | TRBV18 | ASSPGADTNTEAF
TRBJ2-5 | TRBV6-1 | ASNDRPGLADQETQY
TRBJ1-5 | TRBV7-2 | ASSLNIGMGNQPQH
TRBJ2-3 | TRBV11-2 | ASSLRLAGTTDTQY
TRBJ2-3 | TRBV11-3 | ASSNLLAGIQPDTQY
TRBJ1-1 | TRBV5-5 | ASSRTVPVEAF
TRBJ1-1 | TRBV3-1/TRBV3-2 | ASSQVWTENTEAF
TRBJ1-5 | TRBV30 | AWSPGVPYQPQH
TRBJ1-1 | TRBV6-1 | ASSEMGTGLNTEAF
TRBJ2-1 | TRBV6-5 | ASSYAGYNEQF
TRBJ2-3 | TRBV9 | ASSPRTGGTDTQY
TRBJ2-3 | TRBV28 | ASSPTPGQGRSDTQY
TRBJ1-1 | TRBV18 | ASSPTIKQGKGEAF
TRBJ1-2 | TRBV13 | ASSPLGGHNANYGYT
TRBJ2-1 | TRBV30 | AWSVISGGGSYEQF
TRBJ1-3 | TRBV19 | ASTRTGAGNTIY
TRBJ2-1 | TRBV18 | ASSPPSTLAHNEQF
TRBJ2-2 | TRBV19 | ASSVLGQGEAGELF
TRBJ1-2 | TRBV11-2 | ASSSITGGRGHGYT
TRBJ1-3 | TRBV5-1 | ASSLEGLDTGNTIY
TRBJ2-1 | TRBV19 | ASSITGINEQF
TRBJ1-1 | TRBV11-3 | ASSLETGTSASPFLNTEAF
TRBJ2-3 | TRBV6-1 | ASSESSGGRADTQY
TRBJ1-5 | TRBV28 | ASSQRGLSNQPQH
TRBJ1-4 | TRBV30 | ACGQGATNEKLF
TRBJ1-4 | TRBV7-2 | ASSLTGTDEKLF
TRBJ2-3 | TRBV28 | ASSLRQGAGTDTQY
TRBJ1-5 | TRBV28 | ASSLEGGVGNQPQH
TRBJ1-2 | TRBV27 | ASSLSAGTLYGYT
TRBJ1-3 | TRBV12-5 | ASGLAEAGNTIY
TRBJ1-1 | TRBV27 | ASSLGMNTEAF
TRBJ1-2 | TRBV19 | ASSSETGRYGYT
TRBJ1-2 | TRBV5-4 | ASSGRTGRYGYT
TRBJ2-5 | TRBV9 | ASSVEMGQPRRAQY
TRBJ2-5 | TRBV6-1 | ASSEGLATYQETQY
TRBJ1-1 | TRBV21-1 | ASSKAPGRGNTEAF
TRBJ1-1 | TRBV28 | ASSFGGSTEAF
TRBJ1-5 | TRBV7-6 | ASSLDTNQPQH
TRBJ1-1 | TRBV6-6 | ASTPPGQGLGAF
TRBJ1-1 | TRBV18 | ASSIDRDTEAF